The 19 T cell receptor beta chains in this list originate from one sample, sequenced in a study of T-cell reconstitution after alpha-beta-depleted transplantation in children. Preparing the TCRbeta library involved the use of unique molecular identifiers. MiXCR, run by TCRdb on the PCR reads, gives a single entry per CDR3 protein. The sample has about a million distinct CDR3 sequences, 25% to 30% seen once. This specimen was PBMCs, mostly from graft donor cells, taken 360 days after TCRalphabeta/CD19-depleted stem cell transplant. The receptors shown here come from a boy younger than two who had a stem cell transplant for SCID, so the T cells may come from the graft donor.

This clonotype was counted many times. The rearrangement links TRBV5-1 to TRBJ2-7; the D gene could be TRBD1 or TRBD2 (6 bases each). Germline V CDR1 and CDR2: SGHRS, YFSETQ. Trimming stripped 0 bases from V and 3 bases from J, with 13 bases between. The CDR3 is 15 residues long. The CDR3 sequence: CASSLVWGADYEQYF. The CDR3 coding sequence is TGCGCCAGCAGCTTGGTTTGGGGGGCTGACTACGAGCAGTACTTC.

This clonotype has just a few counts. The chain carries TRBV4-1 and TRBJ2-3; maybe TRBD2 (5 bases). V shed 8 bases and J shed 1 base, with 13 bases lying between them. This CDR3 spans 14 amino acids. CDR1 and CDR2 (germline): MGHRA, YSYEKL. In DNA, the CDR3 is TGCGCCAGCGGAGCGAGGGCCCGCACAGATACGCAGTATTTT. Protein product: CASGARARTDTQYF.

The V gene is TRBV5-5, the J gene TRBJ2-3; 12 bases are shared with TRBD2. Germline V CDR1 and CDR2: SGHKS, YYEKEE (reference sequence). The CDR3 is 17 residues long. The J segment lost 2 bases and the V segment lost 0 bases, leaving 4 bases of the junction unmatched. CDR3: CASSLVPSGGATDTQYF. CDR3 in DNA: TGTGCCAGCAGCTTGGTGCCTAGCGGGGGGGCCACAGATACGCAGTATTTT. Based on the CDR3 plus reference TRBV5-5 and TRBJ2-3, the full variable domain is DAGVTQSPTHLIKTRGQQVTLRCSPISGHKSVSWYQQVLGQGPQFIFQYYEKEERGRGNFPDRFSARQFPNYSSELNVNALLLGDSALYLCASSLVPSGGATDTQYFGPGTRLTVL.

This clonotype was found many times. J is TRBJ2-1 and V is TRBV4-3; a weak D match, TRBD2 (6 bases). The germline CDR1 and CDR2 sequences are LGHNA and YSLEER. The CDR3 has 15 residues. Trimming stripped 0 bases from V and 0 bases from J, with 6 bases between. The CDR3 DNA follows: TGCGCCAGCAGCCAAGAGGGGGGCTCCTACAATGAGCAGTTCTTC. It translates to CASSQEGGSYNEQFF.

This rearrangement joins TRBV4-1 to TRBJ1-2; 7 bases agree with TRBD1. Germline V gives CDR1 MGHRA, CDR2 YSYEKL. The CDR3 loop spans 15 amino acids. The ends lost 4 bases at V and 4 bases at J; junction bases unmatched: 9. In nucleotides, the CDR3 is TGCGCCAGCAGCCGAGAGACAGGGAGACTCTATGGCTACACCTTC. Its protein product is CASSRETGRLYGYTF.

This clonotype was recorded a few times. This chain's CDR3 is CASSPVPYNSPLHF. In DNA, the CDR3 is TGTGCCAGCAGTCCCGTCCCCTATAATTCACCCCTCCACTTT. The V and J genes are TRBV2 and TRBJ1-6; unclear D gene. The CDR3 has 14 amino acids. Germline CDR1 is SNHLY and CDR2 is FYNNEI. Deletions cut 5 bases from V and 2 bases from J, with 7 bases between.

V and J are TRBV12-3 or TRBV12-4 and TRBJ2-5; D is perhaps TRBD1 (5 bases). The CDR3 loop spans 14 amino acids. Deletions cut 3 bases from V and 4 bases from J, with 12 bases between. Written as DNA, the CDR3 is TGTGCCAGCAGTTTGCCCAGGGCCATAGAGACCCAGTACTTC. Translation: CASSLPRAIETQYF.

This clonotype has just a few counts. An end of the junction differs from the germline gene, which may be a read error. This chain joins TRBV12-3 or TRBV12-4 and TRBJ2-3; unclear D gene. The CDR3 loop spans 14 amino acids. Written as DNA, the CDR3 is TGTGCCAGCGGTTTATGGTCGCTCACAGATACGCAGTATTTT. Translation gives CASGLWSLTDTQYF.

The chain employs TRBV4-2 and TRBJ2-2, with D possibly matching TRBD2 (5 bases). The V and J ends lost 0 bases and 8 bases respectively, with 10 bases between them. This CDR3 is 14 amino acids long. Germline CDR1 LGHNA, CDR2 YNFKEQ. The CDR3 protein is CASSQDVPGGELFF. CDR3 in DNA: TGTGCCAGCAGCCAAGATGTTCCGGGGGGGGAGCTGTTTTTT.

The rearrangement links TRBV6-2 or TRBV6-3 to TRBJ2-1, with TRBD2 as a possible D gene (5 bases). This CDR3 region has 15 residues. The V gene lost 2 bases and the J gene lost 8 bases, with 16 bases spanning the gap. CDR1 is MNHEY and CDR2 is SVGEGT in the germline V gene. In DNA, the CDR3 is TGTGCCAGCAGTTACGGTGAGGTCGGTAGCGATGAGCAGTTCTTC. Its protein product is CASSYGEVGSDEQFF.

This clonotype was picked up a small number of times. The chain recombines TRBV5-1 with TRBJ2-7; perhaps TRBD1 as D (6 bases). Trimming took 0 bases from V and 0 from J, leaving 13 bases between them. The length of the CDR3 is 16 residues. The germline CDR1 and CDR2 sequences are SGHRS and YFSETQ. As DNA, the CDR3 is TGCGCCAGCAGCTTGGCCGGACAGTCAAGCTCCTACGAGCAGTACTTC. It specifies CASSLAGQSSSYEQYF.

The chain's CDR3 is CASSLFAGLPYNEQFF. In nucleotides, the CDR3 is TGTGCCAGCAGCTTATTCGCGGGCTTACCCTACAATGAGCAGTTCTTC. The chain is built from TRBV7-6 and TRBJ2-1, with D perhaps TRBD2 (5 bases). The ends were cut back, 2 bases at V and 2 bases at J, with 13 bases in the middle. Germline assignment: CDR1 SGHVS and CDR2 FNYEAQ. The CDR3 runs to 16 residues.

This clonotype was seen more than once but under ten times. The rearrangement joins TRBV12-3 or TRBV12-4 to TRBJ2-7; D gene ambiguous. The CDR3 has 15 residues. Trimming stripped 3 bases from V and 0 bases from J, with 12 bases between. In DNA, the CDR3 is TGTGCCAGCAGTTTTGGCAGCGAGCTCTCCTACGAGCAGTACTTC. This encodes CASSFGSELSYEQYF.

This clonotype was observed a few times. The rearrangement joins TRBV12-3 or TRBV12-4 to TRBJ2-1, with D possibly TRBD1 on 5 matching bases. Trimming pared 8 bases from V and 4 bases from J, leaving 12 bases between. The CDR3 is 13 amino acids. CDR3 sequence: CASQGVPYNEQFF. Written as DNA, the CDR3 is TGTGCCAGCCAAGGGGTACCTTACAATGAGCAGTTCTTC.

The rearrangement links TRBV4-1 to TRBJ2-7; D is uncertain. The CDR3 totals 12 residues. Per the germline V gene, CDR1 is MGHRA and CDR2 is YSYEKL. V lost 6 bases to trimming and J lost 2 bases, with 8 bases between them. The CDR3 region has the DNA TGCGCCAGCAGTGACACAGCCTACGAGCAGTACTTC. It encodes CASSDTAYEQYF.

The chain employs TRBV9 and TRBJ2-1; D gene ambiguous. Germline CDR1 SGDLS, CDR2 YYNGEE. CDR3 length: 17 residues. The V end lost 3 bases, the J end lost 3 bases, and 19 bases lay between the germline ends. CDR3 coding DNA: TGTGCCAGCAGCGCCAGGTTGGGCCTATCGTACTACAATGAGCAGTTCTTC. Its protein is CASSARLGLSYYNEQFF.

This clonotype occurred many times. The V gene is TRBV19, the J gene TRBJ2-7; TRBD1 aligns across 7 bases. Losses at the gene ends were 8 bases for V and 2 bases for J; bases not matched to a gene: 6. Germline CDR1 reads LNHDA; CDR2 reads SQIVND (reference sequence). This CDR3 has 13 amino acids. The CDR3 loop reads CASSPQGPYEQYF. The DNA of the CDR3 is TGTGCCAGTTCCCCACAGGGGCCCTACGAGCAGTACTTC.

The chain has TRBV6-1 and TRBJ2-7; 11 bases line up with TRBD2. V trimming: 5 bases; J trimming: 1 base; junction bases outside the gene matches: 4. The CDR3 runs to 15 residues. Looked up from germline, CDR1 is MNHNS and CDR2 is SASEGT. As DNA, the CDR3 is TGTGCCAGCAGTCCCGCTAGCGGGAGGTCCTACGAGCAGTACTTC. It specifies CASSPASGRSYEQYF.

This clonotype turned up a few times. This chain joins TRBV29-1 and TRBJ1-4, with 8 bases lining up with TRBD1. CDR3 length: 13 amino acids. Per the germline V gene, CDR1 is SQVTM and CDR2 is ANQGSEA. V lost 7 bases, J lost 7 bases, and 8 bases stayed unmatched. For the CDR3, the DNA is TGCAGCGCAGGGGTCGGGACAGGTGAAAAACTGTTTTTT. Amino acids: CSAGVGTGEKLFF.